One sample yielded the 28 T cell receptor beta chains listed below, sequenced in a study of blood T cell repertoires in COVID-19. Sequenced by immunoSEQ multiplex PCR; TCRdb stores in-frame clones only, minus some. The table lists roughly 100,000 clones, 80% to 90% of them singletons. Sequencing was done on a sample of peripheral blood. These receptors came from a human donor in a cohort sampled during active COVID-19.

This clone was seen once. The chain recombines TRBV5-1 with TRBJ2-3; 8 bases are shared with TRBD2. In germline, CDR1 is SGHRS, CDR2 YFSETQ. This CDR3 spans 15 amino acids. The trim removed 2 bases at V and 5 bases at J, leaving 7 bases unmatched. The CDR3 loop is CASSFATGGKDTQYF. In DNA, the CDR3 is TGCGCCAGCAGCTTTGCGACGGGAGGGAAAGATACGCAGTATTTT. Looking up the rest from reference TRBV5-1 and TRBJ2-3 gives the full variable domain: KAGVTQTPRYLIKTRGQQVTLSCSPISGHRSVSWYQQTPGQGLQFLFEYFSETQRNKGNFPGRFSGRQFSNSRSEMNVSTLELGDSALYLCASSFATGGKDTQYFGPGTRLTVL.

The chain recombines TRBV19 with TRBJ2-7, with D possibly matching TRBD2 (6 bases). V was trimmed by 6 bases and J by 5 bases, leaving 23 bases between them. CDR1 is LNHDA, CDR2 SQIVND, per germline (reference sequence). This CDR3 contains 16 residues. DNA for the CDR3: TGTGCCAGTAGGGATTCGACTAACCCGGGAGATGACGAGCAGTACTTC. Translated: CASRDSTNPGDDEQYF.

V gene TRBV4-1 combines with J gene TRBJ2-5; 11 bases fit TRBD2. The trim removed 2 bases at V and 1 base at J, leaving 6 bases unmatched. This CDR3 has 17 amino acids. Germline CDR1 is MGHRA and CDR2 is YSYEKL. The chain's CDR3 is CASSQTLAGASQETQYF. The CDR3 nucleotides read TGCGCCAGCAGCCAAACACTAGCGGGAGCAAGCCAAGAGACCCAGTACTTC.

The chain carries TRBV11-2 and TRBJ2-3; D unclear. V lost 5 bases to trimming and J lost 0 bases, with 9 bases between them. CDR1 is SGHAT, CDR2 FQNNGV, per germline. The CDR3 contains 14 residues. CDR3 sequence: CASSPETSTDTQYF. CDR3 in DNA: TGTGCCAGCAGCCCGGAGACTAGCACAGATACGCAGTATTTT.

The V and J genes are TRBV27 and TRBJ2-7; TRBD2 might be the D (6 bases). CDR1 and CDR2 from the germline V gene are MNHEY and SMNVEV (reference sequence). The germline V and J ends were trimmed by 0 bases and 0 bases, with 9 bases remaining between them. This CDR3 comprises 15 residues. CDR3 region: CASSLSHGSSYEQYF. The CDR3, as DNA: TGTGCCAGCAGTTTATCGCACGGGAGCTCCTACGAGCAGTACTTC.

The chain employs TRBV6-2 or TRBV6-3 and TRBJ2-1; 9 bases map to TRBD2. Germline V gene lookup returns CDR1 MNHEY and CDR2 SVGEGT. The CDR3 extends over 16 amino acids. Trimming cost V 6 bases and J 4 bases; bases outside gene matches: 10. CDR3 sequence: CASSPLGGRGYNEQFF. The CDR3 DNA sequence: TGTGCCAGCAGCCCGCTCGGCGGGAGGGGATACAATGAGCAGTTCTTC.

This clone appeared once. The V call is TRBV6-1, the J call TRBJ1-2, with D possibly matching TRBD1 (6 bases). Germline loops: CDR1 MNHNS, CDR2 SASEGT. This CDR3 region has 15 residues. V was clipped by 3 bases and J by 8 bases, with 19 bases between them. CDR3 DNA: TGTGCCAGCAGTGACGCTAGGGGGGGGGTTGGGGGCTACACCTTC. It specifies CASSDARGGVGGYTF.

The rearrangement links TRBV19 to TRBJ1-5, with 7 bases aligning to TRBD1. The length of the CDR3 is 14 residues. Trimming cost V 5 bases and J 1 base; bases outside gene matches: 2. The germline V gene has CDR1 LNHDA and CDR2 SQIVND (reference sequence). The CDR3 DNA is TGTGCCAGTAGTGAACAGGGGAGCAATCAGCCCCAGCATTTT. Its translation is CASSEQGSNQPQHF.

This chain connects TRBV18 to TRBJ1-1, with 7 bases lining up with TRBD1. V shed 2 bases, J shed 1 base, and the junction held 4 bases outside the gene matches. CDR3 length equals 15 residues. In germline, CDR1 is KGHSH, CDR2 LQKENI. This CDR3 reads CASSPTRGRNTEAFF. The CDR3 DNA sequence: TGTGCCAGCTCACCAACTAGGGGGCGGAACACTGAAGCTTTCTTT.

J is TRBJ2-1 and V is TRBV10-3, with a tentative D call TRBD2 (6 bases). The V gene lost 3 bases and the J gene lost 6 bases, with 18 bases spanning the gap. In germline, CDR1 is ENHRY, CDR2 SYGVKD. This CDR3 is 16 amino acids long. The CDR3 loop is CAISESTGVAGNEQFF. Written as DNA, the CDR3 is TGTGCCATCAGTGAATCGACGGGGGTAGCAGGCAATGAGCAGTTCTTC.

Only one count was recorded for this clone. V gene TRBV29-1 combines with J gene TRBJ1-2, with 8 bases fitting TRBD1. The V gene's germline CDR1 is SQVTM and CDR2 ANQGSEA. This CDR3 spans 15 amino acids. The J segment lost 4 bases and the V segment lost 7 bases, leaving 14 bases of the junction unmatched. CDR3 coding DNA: TGCAGCGGCCTCATCACAGGGGGTTCGGGCTATGGCTACACCTTC. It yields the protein CSGLITGGSGYGYTF.

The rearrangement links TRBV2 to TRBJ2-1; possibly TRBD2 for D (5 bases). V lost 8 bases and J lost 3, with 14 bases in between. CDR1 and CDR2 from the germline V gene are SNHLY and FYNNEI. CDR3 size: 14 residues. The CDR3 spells CASRGAGIYNEQFF. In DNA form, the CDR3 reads TGTGCCAGCCGGGGAGCCGGAATCTACAATGAGCAGTTCTTC.

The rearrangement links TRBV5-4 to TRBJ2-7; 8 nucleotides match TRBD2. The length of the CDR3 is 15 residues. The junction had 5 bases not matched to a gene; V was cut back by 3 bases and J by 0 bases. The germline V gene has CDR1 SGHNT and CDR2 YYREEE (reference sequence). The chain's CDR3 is CASSSELAASYEQYF. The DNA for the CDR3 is TGTGCCAGCAGCTCGGAACTAGCGGCCTCCTACGAGCAGTACTTC.

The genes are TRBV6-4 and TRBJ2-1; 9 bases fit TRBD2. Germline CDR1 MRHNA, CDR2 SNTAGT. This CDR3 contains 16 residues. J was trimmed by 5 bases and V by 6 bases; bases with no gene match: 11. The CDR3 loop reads CASSQVGRGRDNEQFF. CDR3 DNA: TGTGCCAGCAGCCAAGTCGGGCGCGGGAGGGACAATGAGCAGTTCTTC.

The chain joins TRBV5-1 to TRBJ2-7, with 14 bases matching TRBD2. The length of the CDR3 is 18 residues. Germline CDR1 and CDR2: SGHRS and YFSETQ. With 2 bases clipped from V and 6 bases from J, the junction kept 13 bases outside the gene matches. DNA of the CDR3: TGCGCCAGCAGCTTCGAGACAGGGTATGGACTAGCGGGAGGCGAGCAGTACTTC. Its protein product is CASSFETGYGLAGGEQYF. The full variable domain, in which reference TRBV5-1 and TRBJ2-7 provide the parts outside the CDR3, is KAGVTQTPRYLIKTRGQQVTLSCSPISGHRSVSWYQQTPGQGLQFLFEYFSETQRNKGNFPGRFSGRQFSNSRSEMNVSTLELGDSALYLCASSFETGYGLAGGEQYFGPGTRLTVT.

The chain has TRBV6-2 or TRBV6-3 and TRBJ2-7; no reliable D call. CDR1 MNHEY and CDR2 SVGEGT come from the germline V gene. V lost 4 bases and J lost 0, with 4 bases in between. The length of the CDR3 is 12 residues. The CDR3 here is CASSFLSYEQYF. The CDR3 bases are TGTGCCAGCAGTTTTCTCTCCTACGAGCAGTACTTC.

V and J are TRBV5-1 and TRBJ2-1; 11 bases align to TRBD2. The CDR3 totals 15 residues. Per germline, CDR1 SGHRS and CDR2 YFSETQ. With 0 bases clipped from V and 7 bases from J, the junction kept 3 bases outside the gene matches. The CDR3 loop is CASSLVSGRENEQFF. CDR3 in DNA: TGCGCCAGCAGCTTGGTTAGCGGGAGGGAGAATGAGCAGTTCTTC.

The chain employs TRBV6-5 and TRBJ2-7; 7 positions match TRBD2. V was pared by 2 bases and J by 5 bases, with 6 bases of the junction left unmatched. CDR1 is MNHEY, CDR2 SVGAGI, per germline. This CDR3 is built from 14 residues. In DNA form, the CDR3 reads TGTGCCAGCAGTTACGTGGGGAGGGTTAACGAGCAGTACTTC. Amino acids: CASSYVGRVNEQYF.

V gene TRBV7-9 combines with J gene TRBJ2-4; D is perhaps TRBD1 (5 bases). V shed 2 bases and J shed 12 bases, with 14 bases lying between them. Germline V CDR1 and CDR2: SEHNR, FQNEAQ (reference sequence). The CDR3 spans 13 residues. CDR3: CASSLPRPGNQYF. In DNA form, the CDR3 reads TGTGCCAGCAGCTTACCCAGGCCAGGGAATCAGTACTTC.

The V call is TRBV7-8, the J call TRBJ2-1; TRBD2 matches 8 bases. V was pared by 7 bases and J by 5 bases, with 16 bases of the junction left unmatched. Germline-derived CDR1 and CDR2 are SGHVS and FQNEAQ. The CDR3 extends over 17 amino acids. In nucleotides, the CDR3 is TGTGCCAGCACCGGAATATATAGCGGGAATGGAGACAATGAGCAGTTCTTC. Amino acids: CASTGIYSGNGDNEQFF.

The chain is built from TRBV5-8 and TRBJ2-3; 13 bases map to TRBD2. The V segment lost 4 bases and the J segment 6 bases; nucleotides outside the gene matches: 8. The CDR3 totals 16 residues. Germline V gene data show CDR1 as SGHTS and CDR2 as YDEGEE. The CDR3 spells CASSLKTSGRIDTQYF. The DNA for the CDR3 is TGTGCCAGCAGCCTCAAGACTAGCGGGAGGATCGATACGCAGTATTTT.

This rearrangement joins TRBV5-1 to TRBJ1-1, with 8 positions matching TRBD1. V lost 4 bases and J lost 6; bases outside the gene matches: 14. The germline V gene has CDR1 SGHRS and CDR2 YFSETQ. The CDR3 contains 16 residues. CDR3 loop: CASSITGAGGTAEAFF. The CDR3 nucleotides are TGCGCCAGCAGCATCACCGGGGCAGGGGGCACCGCTGAAGCTTTCTTT.

The chain's CDR3 is CASSPPFRLAGRVGEQFF. DNA for the CDR3: TGTGCCAGCAGCCCCCCCTTCCGGCTAGCGGGACGGGTCGGTGAGCAGTTCTTC. The rearrangement uses TRBV7-9 and TRBJ2-1, with 9 bases fitting TRBD2. V trimming: 5 bases; J trimming: 9 bases; junction bases outside the gene matches: 20. The germline gives CDR1 SEHNR, CDR2 FQNEAQ (reference sequence). This CDR3 has 18 amino acids.

In nucleotides, the CDR3 is TGTGCCAGCACCGAGATCGCTGAAGCTTTCTTT. Protein product: CASTEIAEAFF. The J gene is TRBJ1-1, the V gene TRBV25-1; D gene unclear. V dropped 7 bases and J dropped 6 bases, with 9 bases sitting between them. Germline values: CDR1 MGHDK, CDR2 SYGVNS. The CDR3 length is 11 residues.

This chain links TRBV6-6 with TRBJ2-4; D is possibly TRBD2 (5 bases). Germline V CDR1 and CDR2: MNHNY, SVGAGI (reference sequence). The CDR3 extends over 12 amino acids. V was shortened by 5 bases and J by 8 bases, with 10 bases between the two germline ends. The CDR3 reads CASSGMRDIQYF. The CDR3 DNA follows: TGTGCCAGCAGTGGAATGAGGGACATTCAGTACTTC.

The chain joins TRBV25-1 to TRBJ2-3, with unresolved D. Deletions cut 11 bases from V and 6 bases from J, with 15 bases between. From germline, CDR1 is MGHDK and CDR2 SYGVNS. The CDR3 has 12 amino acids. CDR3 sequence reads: CASLGSRDTQYF. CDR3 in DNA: TGTGCCTCCCTGGGCAGCCGGGATACGCAGTATTTT.

The DNA of the CDR3 is TGCGCCAGTTCCCCACAGACAGGGACTAGATCCGGCTACACCTTC. Translation: CASSPQTGTRSGYTF. The chain carries TRBV5-1 and TRBJ1-2, with TRBD1 matching 7 bases. This CDR3 is 15 amino acids long. Germline V gives CDR1 SGHRS, CDR2 YFSETQ. V shed 8 bases and J 8 bases; nucleotides not matched to a gene: 18.

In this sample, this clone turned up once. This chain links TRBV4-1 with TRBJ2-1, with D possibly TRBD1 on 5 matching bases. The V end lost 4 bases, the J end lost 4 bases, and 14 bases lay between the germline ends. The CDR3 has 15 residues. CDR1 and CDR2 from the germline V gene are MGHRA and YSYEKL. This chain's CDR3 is CASSLTLDSYNEQFF. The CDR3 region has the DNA TGCGCCAGCAGCCTCACACTCGACAGTTACAATGAGCAGTTCTTC.